The clone carrying this T cell receptor beta chain was detected only once. Its target is not known. The sample belongs to a study of OX40 agonist ivuxolimab in advanced cancers. Study-level background: Each patient was given ivuxolimab into a vein every 2 weeks, at 0.01 to 10 mg/kg.

With V trimmed by 6 bases and J by 2 bases, 7 bases remained unmatched. Germline loops: CDR1 SGHRS, CDR2 YFSETQ. CDR3 length equals 15 residues. Using immunoSEQ multiplex PCR, the repertoire was profiled, and TCRdb retains in-frame clones only, with some absent. Of tens of thousands of clones in the sample, 80% to 85% are singletons; the top ten hold roughly 3.4%. Study findings and constraints: Clonal expansion among partial responders at 0.1-3.0 mg/kg ranked near the lowest.

The sample here was CD4+ or CD8+ T cells sorted from blood, taken in a trial of the OX40 agonist ivuxolimab. The chain couples TRBV5-1 to TRBJ2-1; 8 bases match TRBD2. The clonotype comes from an adult with an advanced solid tumor such as melanoma, head and neck, liver or kidney cancer. This CDR3 reads CASNPAGVTYNEQFF. The CDR3 DNA reads as TGCGCCAGCAACCCAGCGGGGGTAACCTACAATGAGCAGTTCTTC.